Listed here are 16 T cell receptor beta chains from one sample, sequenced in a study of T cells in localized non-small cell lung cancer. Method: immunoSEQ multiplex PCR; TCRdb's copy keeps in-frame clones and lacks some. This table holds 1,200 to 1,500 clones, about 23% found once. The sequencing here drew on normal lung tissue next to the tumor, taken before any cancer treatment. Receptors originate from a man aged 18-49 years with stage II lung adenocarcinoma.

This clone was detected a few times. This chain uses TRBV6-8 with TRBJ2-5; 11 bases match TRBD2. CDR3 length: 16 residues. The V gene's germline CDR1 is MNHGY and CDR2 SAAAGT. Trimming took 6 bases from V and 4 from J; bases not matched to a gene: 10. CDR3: CASRHPIAGGGETQYF. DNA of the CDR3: TGTGCCAGCAGACATCCAATAGCGGGGGGGGGAGAGACCCAGTACTTC.

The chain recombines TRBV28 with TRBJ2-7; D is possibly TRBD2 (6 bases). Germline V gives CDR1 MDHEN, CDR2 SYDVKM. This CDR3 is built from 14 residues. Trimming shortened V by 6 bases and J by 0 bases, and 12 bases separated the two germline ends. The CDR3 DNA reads TGTGCCAGCAGAACCGCGGGGAGCTCCTACGAGCAGTACTTC. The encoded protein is CASRTAGSSYEQYF.

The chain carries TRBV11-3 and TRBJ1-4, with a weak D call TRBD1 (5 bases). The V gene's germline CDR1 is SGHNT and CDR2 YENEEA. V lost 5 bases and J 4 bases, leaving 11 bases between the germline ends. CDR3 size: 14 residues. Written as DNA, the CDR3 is TGTGCCAGCAGCATAGGGACGGGTAATGAAAAACTGTTTTTT. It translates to CASSIGTGNEKLFF. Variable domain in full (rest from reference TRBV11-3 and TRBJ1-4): EAGVVQSPRYKIIEKKQPVAFWCNPISGHNTLYWYLQNLGQGPELLIRYENEEAVDDSQLPKDRFSAERLKGVDSTLKIQPAELGDSAVYLCASSIGTGNEKLFFGSGTQLSVL.

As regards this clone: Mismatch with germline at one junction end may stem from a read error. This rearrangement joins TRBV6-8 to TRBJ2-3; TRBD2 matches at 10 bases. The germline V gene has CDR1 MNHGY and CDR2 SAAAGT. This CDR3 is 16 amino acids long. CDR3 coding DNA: TGTGCCAGCAGTGACTCGAAGCGGGGGGGACCTGATACGCAGTATTTT. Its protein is CASSDSKRGGPDTQYF.

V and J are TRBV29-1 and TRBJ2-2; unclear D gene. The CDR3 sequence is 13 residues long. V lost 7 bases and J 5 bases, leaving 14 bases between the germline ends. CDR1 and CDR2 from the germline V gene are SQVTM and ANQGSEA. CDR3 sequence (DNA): TGCAGCGCCACTAACATGGGGACCGGGGAGCTGTTTTTT. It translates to CSATNMGTGELFF.

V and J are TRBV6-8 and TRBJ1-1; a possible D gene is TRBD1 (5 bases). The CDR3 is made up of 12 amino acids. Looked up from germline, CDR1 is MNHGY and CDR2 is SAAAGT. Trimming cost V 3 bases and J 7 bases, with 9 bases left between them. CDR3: CASSYRGDEAFF. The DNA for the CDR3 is TGTGCCAGCAGTTATAGGGGAGATGAAGCTTTCTTT.

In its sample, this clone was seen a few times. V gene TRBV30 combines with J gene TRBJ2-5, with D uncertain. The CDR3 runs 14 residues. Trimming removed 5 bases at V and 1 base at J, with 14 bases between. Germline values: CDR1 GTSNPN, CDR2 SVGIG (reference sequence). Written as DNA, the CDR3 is TGTGCCTGGGACGTTGGGTGGGCCCAAGAGACCCAGTACTTC. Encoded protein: CAWDVGWAQETQYF.

CDR3 sequence reads: CASSPILVDLAEAFF. In DNA, the CDR3 is TGTGCCAGCAGCCCGATTTTAGTGGATCTCGCTGAAGCTTTCTTT. The rearrangement links TRBV11-3 to TRBJ1-1, with D hard to call. Germline-derived CDR1 and CDR2 are SGHNT and YENEEA. V gave up 5 bases and J gave up 6 bases, with 19 bases separating them. The CDR3 totals 15 residues.

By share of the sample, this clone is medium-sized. This CDR3 is CASSSSSGADTQYF. The CDR3, as DNA: TGTGCCAGCAGCTCGTCTAGCGGGGCAGATACGCAGTATTTT. V usage is TRBV11-3 and J usage is TRBJ2-3; 9 bases align to TRBD2. With 4 bases clipped from V and 4 bases from J, the junction kept 3 bases outside the gene matches. Germline assignment: CDR1 SGHNT and CDR2 YENEEA. The CDR3 is made up of 14 amino acids.

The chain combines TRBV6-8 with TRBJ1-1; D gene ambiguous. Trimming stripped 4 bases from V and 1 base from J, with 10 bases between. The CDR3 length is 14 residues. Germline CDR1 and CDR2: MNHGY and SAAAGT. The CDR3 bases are TGTGCCAGCAGTTCCGGGTACTGGAACACTGAAGCTTTCTTT. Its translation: CASSSGYWNTEAFF.

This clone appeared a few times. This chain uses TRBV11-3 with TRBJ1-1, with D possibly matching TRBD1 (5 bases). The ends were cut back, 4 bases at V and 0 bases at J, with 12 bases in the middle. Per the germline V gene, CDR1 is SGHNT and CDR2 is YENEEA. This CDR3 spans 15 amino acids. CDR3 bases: TGTGCCAGCAGCTCCTTGGGGCAGATGAACACTGAAGCTTTCTTT. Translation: CASSSLGQMNTEAFF.

The CDR3 reads CASSEGTQGRAFF. The DNA of the CDR3 is TGTGCCAGCAGTGAGGGGACACAGGGGCGCGCTTTCTTT. The chain has TRBV6-8 and TRBJ1-1, with 7 nucleotides matching TRBD1. This CDR3 is built from 13 residues. V shed 5 bases and J 11 bases; nucleotides not matched to a gene: 11. The germline V gene has CDR1 MNHGY and CDR2 SAAAGT.

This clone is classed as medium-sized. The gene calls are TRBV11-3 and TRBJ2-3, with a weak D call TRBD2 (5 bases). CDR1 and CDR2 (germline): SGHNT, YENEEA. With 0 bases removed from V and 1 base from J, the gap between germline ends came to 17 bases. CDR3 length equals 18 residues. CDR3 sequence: CASSLEGIGVSGTDTQYF. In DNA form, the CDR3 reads TGTGCCAGCAGCTTAGAGGGCATCGGGGTATCTGGCACAGATACGCAGTATTTT.

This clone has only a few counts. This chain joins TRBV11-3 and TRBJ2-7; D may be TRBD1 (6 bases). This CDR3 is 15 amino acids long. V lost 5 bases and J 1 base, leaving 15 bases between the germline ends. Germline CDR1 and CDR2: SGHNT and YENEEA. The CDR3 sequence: CASSARTVGSYEQYF. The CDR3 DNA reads TGTGCCAGCAGCGCGCGGACAGTCGGATCCTACGAGCAGTACTTC.

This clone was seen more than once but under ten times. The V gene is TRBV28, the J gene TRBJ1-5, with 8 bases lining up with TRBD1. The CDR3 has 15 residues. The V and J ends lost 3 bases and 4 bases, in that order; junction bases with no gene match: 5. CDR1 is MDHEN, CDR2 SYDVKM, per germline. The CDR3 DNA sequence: TGTGCCAGCAGTTTGCAGGGGGCGCAGAATCAGCCCCAGCATTTT. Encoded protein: CASSLQGAQNQPQHF. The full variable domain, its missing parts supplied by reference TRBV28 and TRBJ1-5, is DVKVTQSSRYLVKRTGEKVFLECVQDMDHENMFWYRQDPGLGLRLIYFSYDVKMKEKGDIPEGYSVSREKKERFSLILESASTNQTSMYLCASSLQGAQNQPQHFGDGTRLSIL.

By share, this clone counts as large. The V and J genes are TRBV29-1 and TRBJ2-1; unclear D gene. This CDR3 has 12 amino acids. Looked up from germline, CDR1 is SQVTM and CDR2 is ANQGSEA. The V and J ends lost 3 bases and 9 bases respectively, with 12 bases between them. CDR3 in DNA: TGCAGCGTTGAGGAATATTCAGTTGAGCAGTTCTTC. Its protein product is CSVEEYSVEQFF.